This TCR beta chain was found in a study of Graves' ophthalmopathy and Graves' hyperthyroidism. In germline, CDR1 is MNHNS, CDR2 SASEGT. The CDR3 consists of 13 residues. V was trimmed by 4 bases and J by 1 base, leaving 8 bases between them. Clinical symptoms, serum thyroxine, TRAb, thyroid ultrasound and orbital computed tomography formed the basis of diagnosis. As the starting material, more than 8 ml of fresh peripheral blood yielded the PBMCs. In regard to this clonotype: The target antigen is unknown.

Whole-study findings and limits: Ophthalmopathy progression predictions by the model showed around 72% specificity and approximately 67% sensitivity. From stable hyperthyroidism, ophthalmopathy was separated by a 13-signature model with roughly 89% sensitivity and around 80% specificity.

Amplifying from RNA transcripts, the study obtained TCR beta CDR3 regions. HTBI primers were used in a first-round RT-PCR, which preceded a second-round multiplex PCR. TCRdb itself ran the multiplex PCR reads through MiXCR, one entry per CDR3 protein. The table has hundreds of thousands of distinct CDR3 sequences, 20% to 25% seen once. This receptor was identified in a young woman with stable Graves' hyperthyroidism. Material: peripheral blood. The rearrangement joins TRBV6-1 to TRBJ2-7, with a tentative D call TRBD1 (5 bases). Here the CDR3 DNA reads TGTGCCAGCAGTGGGACACAGTCCTACGAGCAGTACTTC. Encoded protein: CASSGTQSYEQYF.